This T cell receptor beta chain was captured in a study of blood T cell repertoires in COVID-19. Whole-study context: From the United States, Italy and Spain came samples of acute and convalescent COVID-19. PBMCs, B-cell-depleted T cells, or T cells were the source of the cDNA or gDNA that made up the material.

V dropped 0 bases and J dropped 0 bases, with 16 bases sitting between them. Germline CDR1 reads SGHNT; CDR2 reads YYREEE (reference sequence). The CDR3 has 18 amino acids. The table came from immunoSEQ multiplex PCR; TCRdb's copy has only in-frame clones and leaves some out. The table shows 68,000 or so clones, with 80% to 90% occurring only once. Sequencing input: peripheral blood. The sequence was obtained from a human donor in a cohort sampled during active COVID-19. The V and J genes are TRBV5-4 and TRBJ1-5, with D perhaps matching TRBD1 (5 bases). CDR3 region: CASSLGGAGPNSNQPQHF. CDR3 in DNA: TGTGCCAGCAGCTTGGGTGGGGCAGGCCCCAATAGCAATCAGCCCCAGCATTTT.